These 10 T cell receptor beta chains share one sample of origin, sequenced in a study of beta chain features in type 1 diabetes (dated by TCRdb to 2016 to 2019). Library creation used the immunoSEQ multiplex PCR assay. The entire isolated RNA was reverse transcribed using the High Capacity cDNA Reverse Transcription Kit, and thus expressed TCRB transcripts were sequenced. The clones in this table, taken by TCRdb from immuneACCESS, are in-frame only. Not every clone is retained; where verified, under half of the shortfall comes from an unresolved V gene, and the cause of the rest is unknown. This sample holds hundreds of thousands of clones; more than 13% were observed only once. The ten top clones hold about 0.016% of the sample. Which antigens these TCRs recognize remains unknown. The paper's findings and limits, for the study overall: A moderate but significant shortening of TCRB CDR3 length was observed in type 1 diabetes patients in all four CD4+ subsets.

The sequencing input was naive CD4+ T cells from blood. Interpreted using the paper, the cell subset or site label stands for: true naive CD4+ T cells. These receptors were taken from a man younger than 45 with type 1 diabetes.

V and J are TRBV23-1 and TRBJ2-7; TRBD1 agrees at 10 bases. TRBV23-1 is identified as an open reading frame with a role that is uncertain. The length of the CDR3 is 16 residues. V shed 1 base, J shed 3 bases, and the junction held 6 bases outside the gene matches. Here the CDR3 DNA reads TGCGCCAGCAGTCAATACCGGGACAGGGGTGACTACGAGCAGTACTTC. This gives the protein CASSQYRDRGDYEQYF.

This sequence joins TRBV9 and TRBJ2-3, with 7 bases lining up with TRBD2. V trimming: 3 bases; J trimming: 4 bases; junction bases outside the gene matches: 11. The length of the CDR3 is 16 residues. Looked up from germline, CDR1 is SGDLS and CDR2 is YYNGEE. Written as DNA, the CDR3 is TGTGCCAGCAGCGCCCGGGACTACCCTGGGGCAGATACGCAGTATTTT. Translated, it gives CASSARDYPGADTQYF.

This clone was counted a few times. This chain uses TRBV9 with TRBJ2-7; TRBD2 matches 8 bases. The CDR3 has 16 residues. V shed 3 bases and J 5 bases; nucleotides not matched to a gene: 13. Germline lookup yields CDR1 SGDLS and CDR2 YYNGEE. DNA of the CDR3: TGTGCCAGCAGCGCATGGTCAGCGGGAGCGTCTGACGAGCAGTACTTC. Residues: CASSAWSAGASDEQYF.

The chain joins TRBV5-1 to TRBJ2-6; D unclear. The CDR3 contains 15 residues. The germline V and J ends were trimmed by 4 bases and 1 base, with 9 bases remaining between them. Per the germline V gene, CDR1 is SGHRS and CDR2 is YFSETQ. CDR3 coding DNA: TGCGCCAGCAGCGTCGAGGTGTCTGGGGCCAACGTCCTGACTTTC. Translated: CASSVEVSGANVLTF. Drawing the rest from reference TRBV5-1 and TRBJ2-6, the complete variable domain is KAGVTQTPRYLIKTRGQQVTLSCSPISGHRSVSWYQQTPGQGLQFLFEYFSETQRNKGNFPGRFSGRQFSNSRSEMNVSTLELGDSALYLCASSVEVSGANVLTFGAGSRLTVL.

The chain links TRBV27 to TRBJ2-7, with 8 bases identical to TRBD1. Germline lookup yields CDR1 MNHEY and CDR2 SMNVEV (reference sequence). V lost 6 bases, J lost 4 bases, and 8 bases stayed unmatched. The CDR3 totals 14 residues. The CDR3 protein is CASSSRQGSYEQYF. The CDR3 DNA reads TGTGCCAGCAGCTCTCGACAGGGGTCGTACGAGCAGTACTTC.

This clone has just a few counts. The V call is TRBV29-1, the J call TRBJ1-1; D possibly corresponds to TRBD1 (5 bases). There are 12 residues in the CDR3. CDR1 is SQVTM and CDR2 is ANQGSEA in the germline V gene. The V and J ends lost 7 bases and 1 base respectively, with 10 bases between them. CDR3 protein: CSALQGNTEAFF. The CDR3 DNA reads TGCAGCGCGCTGCAGGGGAACACTGAAGCTTTCTTT.

The V and J genes are TRBV14 and TRBJ2-5, with D perhaps matching TRBD2 (5 bases). CDR1 SGHDN and CDR2 FVKESK come from the germline V gene. The CDR3 loop spans 18 amino acids. The V end was cut by 2 bases, the J end by 5 bases, with 24 bases between. DNA for the CDR3: TGTGCCAGCAGCCAAACGAAGGAGGCAGGTCTTCTTGGGGAGACCCAGTACTTC. Protein sequence: CASSQTKEAGLLGETQYF.

The rearrangement joins TRBV7-9 to TRBJ1-2; TRBD1 agrees at 7 bases. The V gene end was trimmed by 2 bases and the J gene end by 7 bases; junction bases not matched to a gene: 4. CDR1 is SEHNR and CDR2 is FQNEAQ in the germline V gene (reference sequence). The CDR3 runs to 13 residues. The CDR3 loop is CASSLQGVVGYTF. The CDR3 DNA sequence: TGTGCCAGCAGCTTACAGGGGGTGGTTGGCTACACCTTC.

This clone was observed a handful of times. This rearrangement joins TRBV6-6 to TRBJ1-2; 7 nucleotides align to TRBD1. V shed 5 bases and J 3 bases; nucleotides not matched to a gene: 3. Germline CDR1 reads MNHNY; CDR2 reads SVGAGI (reference sequence). The CDR3 is made up of 13 amino acids. The CDR3 region is CASSRTGDYGYTF. DNA for the CDR3: TGTGCCAGCAGTCGGACAGGCGACTATGGCTACACCTTC.

This clone was observed many times. The genes are TRBV4-3 and TRBJ1-1, with a weak D call TRBD1 (5 bases). The CDR3 loop spans 14 amino acids. Trimming took off 3 bases at V and 0 bases at J, with 8 bases between the two ends. Germline CDR1 reads LGHNA; CDR2 reads YSLEER. DNA for the CDR3: TGCGCCAGCAGCCAGACAGCCCTGAACACTGAAGCTTTCTTT. Residues: CASSQTALNTEAFF.